This T cell receptor (beta chain) is drawn from a study of OX40 agonist ivuxolimab in advanced cancers. Study-wide results and caveats: Averaged across samples, CD8+ T cells carried more expanded clones than CD4+ did.

Using immunoSEQ multiplex PCR, the repertoire was profiled, and TCRdb retains in-frame clones only, with some absent. The sample lists 70,000 or so clones; 90% to 95% were seen once. Points on this clone: The antigen remains unidentified.

The specimen comprised CD4+ or CD8+ T cells sorted from blood, sampled in a trial of the OX40 agonist ivuxolimab. The clonotype originates from an adult with an advanced solid tumor such as melanoma, head and neck, liver or kidney cancer.

CDR3 DNA: TGTGCCAGCATCCCCAGCGGGAGATATGCCTACAATGAGCAGTTCTTC. This sequence encodes CASIPSGRYAYNEQFF. The rearrangement joins TRBV2 to TRBJ2-1; 8 nucleotides match TRBD2. The CDR3 extends over 16 amino acids. CDR1 and CDR2 (germline): SNHLY, FYNNEI. Germline trimming cut 7 bases from V and 2 bases from J; bases unmatched to any gene: 10. The complete variable domain, with remaining parts taken from reference TRBV2 and TRBJ2-1, reads EPEVTQTPSHQVTQMGQEVILRCVPISNHLYFYWYRQILGQKVEFLVSFYNNEISEKSEIFDDQFSVERPDGSNFTLKIRSTKLEDSAMYFCASIPSGRYAYNEQFFGPGTRLTVL.